The clone carrying this TCR beta chain was seen ten or more times. Its target is not known. The entry originates in a study of response to subunit inactivated influenza vaccine. Overall study results and limits: The authors suggested that few new T cells are recruited per seasonal influenza vaccination.

TCRdb independently ran MiXCR on the RT-PCR reads; one entry per CDR3 protein. The table shows about 540,000 distinct CDR3 sequences, with less than 15% occurring only once. V dropped 6 bases and J dropped 6 bases, with 21 bases sitting between them. Germline CDR1 is MDHEN and CDR2 is SYDVKM. This CDR3 is built from 16 residues. The chain combines TRBV28 with TRBJ2-1; D could derive from TRBD1 or TRBD2 (8 bases each). This TCR derives from a man over 45 who received an inactivated influenza vaccine. The specimen comprised PBMCs from blood, sampled 11 to 12 days after vaccination. CDR3 in amino acids: CASRPYSGTGTNEQFF. CDR3 in DNA: TGTGCCAGCAGACCATATAGCGGGACAGGTACCAATGAGCAGTTCTTC.